This is a list of T cell receptor beta chains from one sample in a study of T cell responses to AZD1222 COVID-19 vaccine. Some clones are missing from TCRdb's copy, which holds only in-frame ones; the method was immunoSEQ multiplex PCR. The sample holds approximately 210,000 clones; about 94% are singletons and the top ten take over 1.5%. The sequences come from peripheral blood, collected 28 days after the second dose of the MenACWY control vaccine. The receptors were gathered from an adult who received the MenACWY meningococcal vaccine as a control. Each CDR3 is given with its conserved first and last residue. Each record gives: clone size, D gene, CDR3 length, V gene, J gene, CDR3 protein, CDR3 DNA. D genes are given only for firm matches. Rows give clone size only sometimes, using once, few, many, or a class for an expanded clone.

>-|-|14|TRBV28|TRBJ2-7
CASKERVSSYEQYF
TGTGCCAGCAAAGAGCGGGTTAGCTCCTACGAGCAGTACTTC
>-|TRBD2|14|TRBV3-1/TRBV3-2|TRBJ2-1
CASSRGGALHEQFF
TGTGCCAGCAGCCGCGGGGGGGCCCTCCATGAGCAGTTCTTC
>-|-|12|TRBV12-3/TRBV12-4|TRBJ1-2
CASSLAGSGYTF
TGTGCCAGCAGTTTGGCAGGGAGTGGCTACACCTTC
>few|-|14|TRBV25-1|TRBJ1-3
CASSEQGLGNTIYF
TGTGCCAGCAGCGAACAGGGATTAGGAAACACCATATATTTT
>-|-|15|TRBV6-5|TRBJ1-6
CASSYGRRGDSPLHF
TGTGCCAGCAGTTACGGTAGACGTGGGGATTCACCCCTCCACTTT
>-|-|18|TRBV7-8|TRBJ1-6
CASSTDISESSYNSPLHF
TGTGCCAGCAGCACGGACATCTCGGAGAGCTCCTATAATTCACCCCTCCACTTT
>-|-|12|TRBV12-3/TRBV12-4|TRBJ1-6
CASSFVDSPLHF
TGTGCCAGCAGTTTCGTGGATTCACCCCTCCACTTT
>-|TRBD1|15|TRBV6-5|TRBJ1-2
CASSYRGTGGEGYTF
TGTGCCAGCAGTTACCGAGGGACAGGGGGAGAAGGCTACACCTTC
>-|-|16|TRBV28|TRBJ2-7
CASSFPRQLTAYEQYF
TGTGCCAGCAGTTTTCCCCGACAGCTAACGGCCTACGAGCAGTACTTC
>-|-|16|TRBV9|TRBJ2-2
CASSVGQGGNTGELFF
TGTGCCAGCAGCGTAGGTCAGGGGGGGAACACCGGGGAGCTGTTTTTT
>once|TRBD1|14|TRBV28|TRBJ1-2
CASSPGQGHYGYTF
TGTGCCAGCAGCCCGGGACAGGGGCACTATGGCTACACCTTC
>-|-|13|TRBV19|TRBJ1-2
CASSINRERGYTF
TGTGCCAGTAGTATAAACAGGGAGAGGGGCTACACCTTC
>-|-|15|TRBV7-2|TRBJ2-7
CASSLGGQRAYEQYF
TGTGCCAGCAGCTTAGGGGGTCAAAGGGCCTACGAGCAGTACTTC
>-|-|15|TRBV28|TRBJ2-7
CASSGSGQGPYEQYF
TGTGCCAGCAGTGGGTCGGGGCAGGGCCCCTACGAGCAGTACTTC
>-|-|16|TRBV6-2/TRBV6-3|TRBJ2-6
CASSFAPGAGANVLTF
TGTGCCAGCAGTTTTGCCCCGGGGGCTGGGGCCAACGTCCTGACTTTC
>-|TRBD2|18|TRBV18|TRBJ2-2
CASSPPFEREERPGELFF
TGTGCCAGCTCACCTCCCTTCGAGCGGGAGGAACGGCCCGGGGAGCTGTTTTTT
>-|-|15|TRBV18|TRBJ2-1
CASSPPSLPYNEQFF
TGTGCCAGCTCACCACCCAGCCTCCCCTACAATGAGCAGTTCTTC
>-|-|14|TRBV28|TRBJ2-7
CASSSPGGHDEQYF
TGTGCCAGCAGTTCCCCGGGTGGACACGACGAGCAGTACTTC
>-|-|14|TRBV18|TRBJ1-3
CASSPVQAGNTIYF
TGTGCCAGCTCACCAGTTCAGGCTGGAAACACCATATATTTT
>-|-|13|TRBV4-2|TRBJ1-5
CASSQEADQPQHF
TGTGCCAGCAGCCAAGAGGCGGATCAGCCCCAGCATTTT
>-|TRBD1|15|TRBV7-8|TRBJ1-5
CASSLTGQGREPQHF
TGTGCCAGCAGCTTAACCGGACAGGGTAGGGAGCCCCAGCATTTT
>-|-|17|TRBV14|TRBJ2-1
CASSQDLMSAVGNEQFF
TGTGCCAGCAGCCAAGATTTGATGTCTGCTGTGGGGAATGAGCAGTTCTTC
>-|-|15|TRBV5-4|TRBJ1-2
CASSFDSLRNSGYTF
TGTGCCAGCAGCTTCGACAGTCTTCGAAACTCTGGCTACACCTTC
>-|-|11|TRBV28|TRBJ1-3
CACYHRDTIYF
TGTGCCTGCTATCACAGGGACACCATATATTTT
>-|-|14|TRBV5-1|TRBJ1-1
CASRRGPVNTEAFF
TGCGCCAGCAGGAGGGGACCCGTGAACACTGAAGCTTTCTTT
>-|-|13|TRBV28|TRBJ2-3
CASSPSAMDTQYF
TGTGCCAGCAGTCCAAGTGCGATGGATACGCAGTATTTT
>-|-|14|TRBV7-8|TRBJ1-5
CASSPGSGNQPQHF
TGTGCCAGCAGCCCCGGGTCCGGGAATCAGCCCCAGCATTTT
>-|-|15|TRBV25-1|TRBJ2-1
CASSELDWTNNEQFF
TGTGCCAGCAGTGAATTGGATTGGACTAACAATGAGCAGTTCTTC
>-|TRBD1|18|TRBV6-2/TRBV6-3|TRBJ1-1
CASSSIRRQGPENTEAFF
TGTGCCAGCAGTTCCATCCGCCGACAGGGCCCCGAGAACACTGAAGCTTTCTTT
>-|-|14|TRBV9|TRBJ1-2
CASSRGRGKDGYTF
TGTGCCAGCAGCCGCGGACGGGGAAAGGATGGCTACACCTTC
>-|-|14|TRBV5-1|TRBJ2-7
CASSSGQMPGEQYF
TGCGCCAGCAGCTCAGGACAGATGCCAGGCGAGCAGTACTTC
>-|TRBD1|14|TRBV9|TRBJ1-2
CASSTTGGVDGYTF
TGTGCCAGCAGCACGACAGGGGGCGTTGATGGCTACACCTTC
>once|-|14|TRBV7-9|TRBJ1-5
CASSLSEYNQPQHF
TGTGCCAGCAGCTTAAGCGAGTACAATCAGCCCCAGCATTTT
>-|TRBD1|13|TRBV11-2|TRBJ2-7
CASSLGDSYEQYF
TGTGCCAGCAGCTTAGGGGACAGCTACGAGCAGTACTTC
>-|TRBD2|15|TRBV19|TRBJ2-1
CASSILAGASNEQFF
TGTGCCAGTAGTATACTAGCGGGCGCCTCCAATGAGCAGTTCTTC
>-|TRBD2|14|TRBV7-2|TRBJ2-3
CASSFSGAPDTQYF
TGTGCCAGCAGCTTTAGCGGGGCCCCAGATACGCAGTATTTT
>-|-|16|TRBV18|TRBJ2-7
CASSPRGLRGGYEQYF
TGTGCCAGCTCACCACGAGGACTGAGAGGGGGTTACGAGCAGTACTTC
>-|TRBD2|13|TRBV30|TRBJ2-7
CAWSVGGSVEQYF
TGTGCCTGGAGTGTCGGGGGGAGTGTAGAGCAGTACTTC
>few|-|14|TRBV30|TRBJ1-1
CAWKLSSLNTEAFF
TGTGCCTGGAAGTTGTCCAGTCTGAACACTGAAGCTTTCTTT
>-|-|11|TRBV2|TRBJ2-7
CAKRGVYEQYF
TGTGCCAAAAGAGGGGTCTACGAGCAGTACTTC
>-|-|12|TRBV25-1|TRBJ2-7
CASSRLPYEQYF
TGTGCCAGCAGCCGCCTTCCCTACGAGCAGTACTTC
>-|-|16|TRBV6-5|TRBJ2-7
CASSYSSPGLIYEQYF
TGTGCCAGCAGTTACTCGAGTCCAGGGCTAATCTACGAGCAGTACTTC
>-|-|14|TRBV6-5|TRBJ2-1
CASTSGGGQNEQFF
TGTGCCAGCACCTCTGGAGGGGGGCAGAATGAGCAGTTCTTC
>few|-|17|TRBV7-2|TRBJ2-1
CASSPRRLRSSYNEQFF
TGTGCCAGCAGCCCAAGGCGTCTGCGCAGCTCCTACAATGAGCAGTTCTTC
>-|TRBD1|16|TRBV28|TRBJ2-7
CATQGTGPLLPTSAYF
TGTGCCACTCAGGGGACAGGGCCCTTGTTGCCTACGAGTGCGTACTTC
>-|-|16|TRBV9|TRBJ2-5
CASSVAKGLSQETQYF
TGTGCCAGCAGCGTAGCTAAGGGGCTTTCTCAAGAGACCCAGTACTTC
>-|-|12|TRBV30|TRBJ1-2
CAWSVPDYGYTF
TGTGCCTGGAGTGTACCAGACTATGGCTACACCTTC
>-|-|13|TRBV19|TRBJ1-2
CASSIGRNYGYTF
TGTGCCAGTAGTATAGGCCGGAACTATGGCTACACCTTC
>-|-|15|TRBV9|TRBJ1-3
CASSGTTGDGNTIYF
TGTGCCAGCAGCGGCACCACAGGAGACGGAAACACCATATATTTT